This TCR beta chain was profiled in a study of graft-versus-host responses after intestinal transplantation. The CDR3 extends over 15 amino acids. Germline V gives CDR1 MNHEY, CDR2 SMNVEV (reference sequence). J was trimmed by 2 bases and V by 7 bases; bases with no gene match: 6. Only in-frame clones appear in the TCRdb table, and some are missing; sequencing was by immunoSEQ multiplex PCR. The sample carries tens of thousands of clones, roughly 92% recorded once. The rearrangement joins TRBV27 to TRBJ1-5; 9 bases are shared with TRBD1. Sample: PBMCs, taken approximately 250 days after intestinal transplant. The receptor was derived from a human patient who received an intestinal transplant, so some T cells may come from the graft donor. The CDR3: CASTGDREGNQPQHF. The CDR3 DNA follows: TGTGCCAGCACCGGGGACAGGGAGGGCAATCAGCCCCAGCATTTT.